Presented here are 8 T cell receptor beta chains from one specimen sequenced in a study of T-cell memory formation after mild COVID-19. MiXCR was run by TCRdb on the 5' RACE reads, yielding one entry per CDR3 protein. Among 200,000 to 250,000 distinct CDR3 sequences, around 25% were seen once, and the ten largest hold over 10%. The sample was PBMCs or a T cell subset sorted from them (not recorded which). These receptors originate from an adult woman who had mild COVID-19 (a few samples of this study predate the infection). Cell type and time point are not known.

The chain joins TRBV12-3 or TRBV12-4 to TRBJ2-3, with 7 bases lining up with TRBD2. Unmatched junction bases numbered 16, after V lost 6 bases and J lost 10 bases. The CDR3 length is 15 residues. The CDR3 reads CASSQKVPGGISQYF. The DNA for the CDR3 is TGTGCCAGCAGCCAAAAAGTGCCCGGGGGGATTTCGCAGTATTTT.

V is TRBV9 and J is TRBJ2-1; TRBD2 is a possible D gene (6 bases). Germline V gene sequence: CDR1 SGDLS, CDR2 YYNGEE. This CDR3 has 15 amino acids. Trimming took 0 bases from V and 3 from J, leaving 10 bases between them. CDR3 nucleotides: TGTGCCAGCAGCGTAGGCGGGACCCTCTACAATGAGCAGTTCTTC. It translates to CASSVGGTLYNEQFF.

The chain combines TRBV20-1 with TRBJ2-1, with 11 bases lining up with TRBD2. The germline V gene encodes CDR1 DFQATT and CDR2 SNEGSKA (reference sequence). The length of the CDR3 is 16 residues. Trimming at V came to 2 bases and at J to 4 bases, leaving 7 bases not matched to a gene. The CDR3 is CSARSTGTSGYNEQFF. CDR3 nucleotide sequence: TGCAGTGCTAGATCCACCGGGACTAGCGGTTACAATGAGCAGTTCTTC.

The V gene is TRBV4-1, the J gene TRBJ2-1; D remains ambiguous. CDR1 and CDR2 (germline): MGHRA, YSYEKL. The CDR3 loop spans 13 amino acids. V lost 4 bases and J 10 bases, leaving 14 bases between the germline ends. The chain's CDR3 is CASSPPGKYEQFF. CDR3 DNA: TGCGCCAGCAGCCCCCCGGGTAAATACGAGCAGTTCTTC.

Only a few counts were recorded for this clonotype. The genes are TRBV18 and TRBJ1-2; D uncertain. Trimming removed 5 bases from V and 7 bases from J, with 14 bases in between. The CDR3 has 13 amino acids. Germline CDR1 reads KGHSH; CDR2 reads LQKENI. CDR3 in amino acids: CASSASRTSGYTF. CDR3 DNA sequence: TGTGCCAGCTCAGCTAGCCGGACTAGTGGCTACACCTTC.

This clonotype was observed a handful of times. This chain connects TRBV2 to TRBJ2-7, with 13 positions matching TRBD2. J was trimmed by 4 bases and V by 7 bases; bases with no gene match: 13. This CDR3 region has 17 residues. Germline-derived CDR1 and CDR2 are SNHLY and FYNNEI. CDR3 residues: CASTLKAGTSGAYEQYF. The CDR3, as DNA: TGTGCCAGCACTCTGAAAGCAGGGACTAGCGGGGCTTACGAGCAGTACTTC. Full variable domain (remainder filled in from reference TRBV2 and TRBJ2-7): EPEVTQTPSHQVTQMGQEVILRCVPISNHLYFYWYRQILGQKVEFLVSFYNNEISEKSEIFDDQFSVERPDGSNFTLKIRSTKLEDSAMYFCASTLKAGTSGAYEQYFGPGTRLTVT.

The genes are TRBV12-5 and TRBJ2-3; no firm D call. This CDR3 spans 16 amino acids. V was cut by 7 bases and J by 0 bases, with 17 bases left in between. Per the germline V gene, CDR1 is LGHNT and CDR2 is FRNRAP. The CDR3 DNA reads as TGTGCTAGTGCCAACCTCCAAGGTTGGAGCACAGATACGCAGTATTTT. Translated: CASANLQGWSTDTQYF. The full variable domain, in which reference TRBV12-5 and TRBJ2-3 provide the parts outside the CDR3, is DARVTQTPRHKVTEMGQEVTMRCQPILGHNTVFWYRQTMMQGLELLAYFRNRAPLDDSGMPKDRFSAEMPDATLATLKIQPSEPRDSAVYFCASANLQGWSTDTQYFGPGTRLTVL.

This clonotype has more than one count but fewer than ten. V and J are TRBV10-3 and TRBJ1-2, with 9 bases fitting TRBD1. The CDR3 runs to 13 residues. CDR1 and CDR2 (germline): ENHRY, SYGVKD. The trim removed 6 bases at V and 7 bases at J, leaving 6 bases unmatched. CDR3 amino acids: CAISRDRDFGYTF. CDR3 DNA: TGTGCCATCAGCCGGGACAGGGATTTTGGCTACACCTTC.